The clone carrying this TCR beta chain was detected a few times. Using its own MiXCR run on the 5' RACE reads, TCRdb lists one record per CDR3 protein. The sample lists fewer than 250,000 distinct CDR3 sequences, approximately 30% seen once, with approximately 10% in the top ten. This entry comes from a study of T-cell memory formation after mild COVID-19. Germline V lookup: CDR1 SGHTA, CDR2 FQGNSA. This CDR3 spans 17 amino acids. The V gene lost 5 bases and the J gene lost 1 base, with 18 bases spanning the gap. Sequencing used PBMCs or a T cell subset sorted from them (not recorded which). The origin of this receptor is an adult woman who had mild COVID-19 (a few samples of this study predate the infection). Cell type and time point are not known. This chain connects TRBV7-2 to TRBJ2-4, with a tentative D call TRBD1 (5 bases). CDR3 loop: CASSPRPVGAAKNIQYF. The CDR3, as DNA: TGTGCCAGCAGCCCGCGCCCGGTTGGGGCGGCCAAAAACATTCAGTACTTC.